The rows below give T cell receptor beta chains drawn from one sample of a study of blood T cell repertoires in COVID-19. Generated by immunoSEQ multiplex PCR, the TCRdb table keeps only in-frame clones and is missing some. Here the sample spans 200,000 to 250,000 clones, 75% to 85% being singletons. Sequencing was performed on peripheral blood. Receptors were obtained from a woman older than 75 with COVID-19, enrolled during active disease. CDR3s include the opening cysteine and the closing phenylalanine or tryptophan. D genes are given only for firm matches. The size of a clone is reported for some rows only, either as once, few or many, or as a class for expanded clones.

cdr3_aa,cdr3_nt,j_call,d_call,v_call,clone_size
CASSFQAGRMNTEAFF,TGTGCCAGCTCATTCCAGGCGGGCCGGATGAACACTGAAGCTTTCTTT,TRBJ1-1,NA,TRBV18,few
CASSLNYRQGTTNEKLFF,TGCGCCAGCAGCTTGAATTATCGGCAGGGGACAACTAATGAAAAACTGTTTTTT,TRBJ1-4,NA,TRBV5-1,NA
CASSSVPGNTIYF,TGTGCCAGCAGCTCGGTACCTGGAAACACCATATATTTT,TRBJ1-3,NA,TRBV7-2,NA
CAWSAGQTNTEAFF,TGTGCCTGGAGTGCTGGACAGACGAACACTGAAGCTTTCTTT,TRBJ1-1,NA,TRBV30,NA
CASSHRTAASYEQYF,TGTGCCAGCAGCCATCGTACTGCGGCGTCCTACGAGCAGTACTTC,TRBJ2-7,NA,TRBV7-2,NA
CASSLEGSSYEQYF,TGTGCCAGCAGTTTGGAGGGGAGCTCCTACGAGCAGTACTTC,TRBJ2-7,NA,TRBV28,NA
CATSRDRKGDYEQYF,TGTGCCACCAGCAGAGACAGGAAAGGCGACTACGAGCAGTACTTC,TRBJ2-7,NA,TRBV15,NA
CASRVQDNYGYTF,TGTGCCAGCAGGGTACAGGATAACTATGGCTACACCTTC,TRBJ1-2,NA,TRBV28,NA
CASSQSRVPGELFF,TGTGCCAGCAGCCAAAGCCGGGTCCCCGGGGAGCTGTTTTTT,TRBJ2-2,NA,TRBV7-2,NA
CASSLVGQGVGEQYF,TGCGCCAGCAGCTTGGTTGGACAGGGGGTTGGAGAGCAGTACTTC,TRBJ2-7,TRBD1,TRBV5-1,NA
CASSLEQGQPQHF,TGTGCCAGCAGCTTAGAGCAGGGGCAGCCCCAGCATTTT,TRBJ1-5,NA,TRBV7-2,NA
CASSLALASTDTQYF,TGCGCCAGCAGCTTGGCACTAGCTAGCACAGATACGCAGTATTTT,TRBJ2-3,NA,TRBV5-1,NA
CASSKALYPAGGLYNEQFF,TGTGCCAGCAGCAAAGCGCTTTACCCAGCGGGAGGGCTTTACAATGAGCAGTTCTTC,TRBJ2-1,NA,TRBV21-1,NA
CASSSGQRNQPQHF,TGTGCCAGCAGTTCGGGACAGCGCAATCAGCCCCAGCATTTT,TRBJ1-5,TRBD1,TRBV6-5,NA
CASTSTSLGTRTQYF,TGTGCCAGCACCTCCACTAGCTTGGGGACCAGGACCCAGTACTTC,TRBJ2-5,NA,TRBV6-5,NA
CASSLKWAHNSPLHF,TGTGCCAGCAGCTTAAAGTGGGCTCATAATTCACCCCTCCACTTT,TRBJ1-6,NA,TRBV7-2,NA
CASSQTGTSTDTQYF,TGTGCCAGCAGCCAAACAGGAACTAGCACAGATACGCAGTATTTT,TRBJ2-3,NA,TRBV6-2/TRBV6-3,NA
CATSEFAGYNEQFF,TGTGCCACCAGTGAGTTTGCAGGATACAATGAGCAGTTCTTC,TRBJ2-1,NA,TRBV24-1,NA
CASSIMQGFGPQHF,TGTGCCAGTAGTATAATGCAGGGGTTTGGGCCCCAGCATTTT,TRBJ1-5,NA,TRBV19,NA
CASSLLGQPNEKLFF,TGTGCCAGCTCATTACTAGGACAGCCCAATGAAAAACTGTTTTTT,TRBJ1-4,NA,TRBV18,few
CASSLASDTEAFF,TGTGCCAGCAGCTTGGCTTCAGACACTGAAGCTTTCTTT,TRBJ1-1,NA,TRBV5-4,few
CASSFGGGSHEQYF,TGTGCCAGCAGTTTCGGGGGGGGAAGCCACGAGCAGTACTTC,TRBJ2-7,TRBD2,TRBV28,NA
CASSVAGGGGYTF,TGTGCCAGCAGCGTAGCGGGGGGAGGGGGCTACACCTTC,TRBJ1-2,NA,TRBV9,few
CAIKPGNSNQPQHF,TGTGCCATCAAACCAGGTAATAGCAATCAGCCCCAGCATTTT,TRBJ1-5,NA,TRBV10-3,NA
CASSQPRGGAGNTIYF,TGCGCCAGCAGCCAGCCCCGAGGGGGTGCCGGAAACACCATATATTTT,TRBJ1-3,NA,TRBV4-1,NA
CSVESGFSYNEQFF,TGCAGCGTTGAAAGCGGGTTTTCCTACAATGAGCAGTTCTTC,TRBJ2-1,NA,TRBV29-1,NA
CASSPSSYEQYF,TGTGCCAGCAGCCCCAGCTCCTACGAGCAGTACTTC,TRBJ2-7,NA,TRBV7-9,once
CASSFGGNTGELFF,TGTGCCAGCAGCTTCGGGGGGAACACCGGGGAGCTGTTTTTT,TRBJ2-2,NA,TRBV5-5,few
CASSATSGVYEQYF,TGTGCCAGCAGTGCTACTAGCGGGGTCTACGAGCAGTACTTC,TRBJ2-7,TRBD2,TRBV2,once
CASSLGISEHQPQHF,TGTGCCAGCAGCTTAGGAATCTCTGAGCATCAGCCCCAGCATTTT,TRBJ1-5,NA,TRBV7-2,NA
CAGGPRRSYEQYF,TGTGCCGGAGGGCCACGGAGGTCCTACGAGCAGTACTTC,TRBJ2-7,NA,TRBV28,NA
CASSLGLEAFF,TGTGCCAGCAGTTTGGGCCTTGAAGCTTTCTTT,TRBJ1-1,NA,TRBV12-3/TRBV12-4,NA
CATSNLDTDTQYF,TGTGCCACGAGTAACCTTGACACAGATACGCAGTATTTT,TRBJ2-3,NA,TRBV12-3/TRBV12-4,NA
CASSLNGYQVTEAFF,TGTGCCAGCAGCTTAAACGGATACCAGGTCACTGAAGCTTTCTTT,TRBJ1-1,NA,TRBV7-2,NA
CASSLGQGYSNQPQHF,TGTGCCAGCAGCTTGGGACAGGGGTATAGCAATCAGCCCCAGCATTTT,TRBJ1-5,TRBD1,TRBV7-2,NA
CASTKNRAQETQYF,TGTGCCAGCACCAAAAACAGGGCCCAAGAGACCCAGTACTTC,TRBJ2-5,NA,TRBV6-6,NA
CASSRGQVYSSYNSPLHF,TGTGCCAGCAGTCGAGGACAGGTTTACAGCTCCTATAATTCACCCCTCCACTTT,TRBJ1-6,TRBD1,TRBV6-6,NA
CASSNRGSYNEQFF,TGCGCCAGCAGTAACAGGGGATCCTACAATGAGCAGTTCTTC,TRBJ2-1,TRBD1,TRBV5-1,NA
CASVRDSSSYEQYF,TGTGCCAGCGTGCGGGACAGTTCATCCTACGAGCAGTACTTC,TRBJ2-7,NA,TRBV7-2,NA
CASSYSGGNTEAFF,TGTGCCAGCAGTTACTCTGGAGGAAACACTGAAGCTTTCTTT,TRBJ1-1,NA,TRBV6-5,NA
CASTPFRDRYNEQFF,TGTGCCAGCACACCCTTTCGGGACAGGTACAATGAGCAGTTCTTC,TRBJ2-1,TRBD1,TRBV7-9,NA
CASSLRAATPTEAFF,TGTGCCAGCAGCTTGCGAGCGGCGACCCCCACTGAAGCTTTCTTT,TRBJ1-1,NA,TRBV7-2,NA
CASREQGVDTGELFF,TGTGCCAGTAGGGAACAGGGTGTGGACACCGGGGAGCTGTTTTTT,TRBJ2-2,NA,TRBV19,once
CASSETNRAAFF,TGTGCCAGCAGTGAAACGAACAGGGCGGCTTTCTTT,TRBJ1-1,NA,TRBV2,once
CASSPNTWTGNTEAFF,TGTGCCAGCTCACCAAATACTTGGACAGGGAACACTGAAGCTTTCTTT,TRBJ1-1,TRBD1,TRBV18,NA
CASSPQGSNYGYTF,TGCGCCAGCAGCCCTCAGGGGTCAAACTATGGCTACACCTTC,TRBJ1-2,NA,TRBV5-1,NA
CASSLSPAQDYNSPLHF,TGTGCCAGCAGTCTTAGCCCGGCACAGGATTATAATTCACCCCTCCACTTT,TRBJ1-6,NA,TRBV27,NA
CASSRGQALGALHF,TGTGCCAGCAGCCGGGGACAGGCCCTCGGAGCCCTCCACTTT,TRBJ1-6,TRBD1,TRBV14,NA